The present TCR beta chain was sequenced within a study of blood T cells in healthy people across ages. The CDR3 is 13 residues long. V shed 7 bases, J shed 5 bases, and the junction held 6 bases outside the gene matches. Germline lookup yields CDR1 SQVTM and CDR2 ANQGSEA. Each of the donors had roughly 10 milliliters of peripheral blood drawn into EDTA-treated Vacutainer tubes. In regard to this clonotype: Its antigen is still unknown.

Findings of the study overall: Whereas aged donors had fewer naive CD4+ cells, long-lived donors had more of them and higher diversity. Samples with more naive T cells showed higher observed beta diversity.

Using a J-beta primer mix together with a sample-barcoded 5' primer, a second PCR was run for roughly 6 to 11 cycles. TCRdb fed the 5' RACE reads into MiXCR, producing one record per CDR3 protein. Here the sample spans 650,000 to 900,000 distinct CDR3 sequences, about 62% being singletons. The chain links TRBV29-1 to TRBJ2-5, with 11 bases identical to TRBD2. The TCR was taken from a man aged 25 to 45 in good health. The sequenced sample consisted of blood. CDR3 bases: TGCAGCGGGCGACTAGCGGGGAAGGAGACCCAGTACTTC. Translation gives CSGRLAGKETQYF. The full variable domain, its missing parts supplied by reference TRBV29-1 and TRBJ2-5, is SAVISQKPSRDICQRGTSLTIQCQVDSQVTMMFWYRQQPGQSLTLIATANQGSEATYESGFVIDKFPISRPNLTFSTLTVSNMSPEDSSIYLCSGRLAGKETQYFGPGTRLLVL.